This passage covers 2 T cell receptor beta chains from one sample sequenced in a study of blood T cell repertoires in COVID-19. Clones were sequenced by immunoSEQ multiplex PCR, and TCRdb holds only the in-frame ones, with some missing. The table has about 95,000 clones, approximately 81% seen once. Sequenced: peripheral blood. The receptors stem from a man at least 80 years old with active or convalescent COVID-19.

The gene calls are TRBV13 and TRBJ1-1, with D hard to call. Germline values: CDR1 PRHDT, CDR2 FYEKMQ (reference sequence). Trimming removed 5 bases from V and 0 bases from J, with 7 bases in between. The CDR3 sequence is 13 residues long. The CDR3 DNA is TGTGCCAGCAGCCAGATTATGAACACTGAAGCTTTCTTT. Its protein product is CASSQIMNTEAFF.

This clone has only a few counts. The chain uses TRBV7-9 and TRBJ1-2; possible D gene TRBD1, 6 bases. Looked up from germline, CDR1 is SEHNR and CDR2 is FQNEAQ (reference sequence). V shed 2 bases and J shed 7 bases, with 14 bases lying between them. This CDR3 spans 14 amino acids. DNA of the CDR3: TGTGCCAGCAGCTTACGGCAGGGGCCCGGTGGCTACACCTTC. Protein: CASSLRQGPGGYTF.